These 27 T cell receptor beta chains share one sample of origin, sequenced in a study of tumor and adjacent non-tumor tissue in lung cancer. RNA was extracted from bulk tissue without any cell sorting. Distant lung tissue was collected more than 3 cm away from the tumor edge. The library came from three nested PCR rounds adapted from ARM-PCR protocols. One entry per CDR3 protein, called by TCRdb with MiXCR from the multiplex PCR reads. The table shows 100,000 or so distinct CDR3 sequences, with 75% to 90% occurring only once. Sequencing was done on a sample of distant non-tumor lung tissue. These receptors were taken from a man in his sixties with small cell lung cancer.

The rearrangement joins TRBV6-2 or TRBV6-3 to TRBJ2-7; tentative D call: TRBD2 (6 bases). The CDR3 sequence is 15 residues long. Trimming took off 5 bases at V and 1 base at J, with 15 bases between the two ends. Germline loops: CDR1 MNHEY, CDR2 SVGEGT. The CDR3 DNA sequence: TGTGCCAGCAGTAATCTAGCGAGTAGTTCCTACGAGCAGTACGTC. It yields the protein CASSNLASSSYEQYV.

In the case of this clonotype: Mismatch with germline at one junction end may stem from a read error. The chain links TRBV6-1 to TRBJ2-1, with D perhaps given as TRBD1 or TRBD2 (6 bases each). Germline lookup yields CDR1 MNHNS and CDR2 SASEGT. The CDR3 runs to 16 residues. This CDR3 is CASNREVGGKPKEQLF. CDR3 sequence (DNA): TGTGCCAGTAACAGGGAGGTAGGTGGAAAACCCAAAGAGCAGTTATTC.

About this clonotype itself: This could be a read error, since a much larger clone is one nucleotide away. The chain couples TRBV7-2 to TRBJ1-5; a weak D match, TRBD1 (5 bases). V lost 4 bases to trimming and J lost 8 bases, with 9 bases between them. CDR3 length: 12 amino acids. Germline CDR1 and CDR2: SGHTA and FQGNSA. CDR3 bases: TGTGCCAGCAGCTGGGGGGGGAAGCCCCAGCATTTT. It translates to CASSWGGKPQHF.

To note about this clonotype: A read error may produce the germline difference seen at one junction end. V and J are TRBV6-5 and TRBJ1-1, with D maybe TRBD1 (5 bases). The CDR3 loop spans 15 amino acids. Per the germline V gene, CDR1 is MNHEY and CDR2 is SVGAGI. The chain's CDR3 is CASMTPGRMNTEAIF. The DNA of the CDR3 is TGTGCCAGCATGACCCCGGGACGGATGAACACTGAAGCTATCTTT.

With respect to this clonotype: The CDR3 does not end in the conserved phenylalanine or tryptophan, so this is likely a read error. The CDR3: CASSYSGGVCNEQFY. In DNA form, the CDR3 reads TGTGCCAGCAGTTACTCTGGGGGTGTGTGTAATGAGCAGTTCTAC. The V and J genes are TRBV6-5 and TRBJ2-1; D may match TRBD1 or TRBD2 (5 bases each). Germline CDR1 reads MNHEY; CDR2 reads SVGAGI. The ends were cut back, 0 bases at V and 7 bases at J, with 13 bases in the middle. CDR3 length: 15 amino acids.

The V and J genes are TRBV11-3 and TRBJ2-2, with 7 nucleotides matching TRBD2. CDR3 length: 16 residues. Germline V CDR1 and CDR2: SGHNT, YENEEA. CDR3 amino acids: CAGSLTAGVVTGELFF. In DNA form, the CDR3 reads TGTGCTGGTAGCTTAACCGCGGGAGTGGTCACCGGGGAGCTGTTTTTT.

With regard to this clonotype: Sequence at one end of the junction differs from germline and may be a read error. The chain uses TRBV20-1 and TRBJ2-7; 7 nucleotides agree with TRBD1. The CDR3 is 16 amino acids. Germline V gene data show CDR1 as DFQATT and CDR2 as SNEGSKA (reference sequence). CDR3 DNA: TGCAATGCTAGAGATCTGGACAGGCTTATCACCGACGAGCAGTACTTC. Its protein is CNARDLDRLITDEQYF.

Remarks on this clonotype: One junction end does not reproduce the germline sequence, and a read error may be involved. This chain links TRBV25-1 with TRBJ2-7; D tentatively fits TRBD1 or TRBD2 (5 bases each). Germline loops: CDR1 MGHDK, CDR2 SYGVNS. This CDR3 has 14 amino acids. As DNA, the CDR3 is TGTGCCAGCTGCCCTCTCCGGGACGGCAAATGGCATCACTTC. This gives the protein CASCPLRDGKWHHF.

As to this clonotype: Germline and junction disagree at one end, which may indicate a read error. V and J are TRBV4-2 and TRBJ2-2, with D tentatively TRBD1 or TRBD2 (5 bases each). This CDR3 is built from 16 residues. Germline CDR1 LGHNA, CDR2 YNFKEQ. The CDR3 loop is CASSQDLRANTRELFF. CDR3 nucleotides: TGTGCTAGCAGCCAAGATCTTAGGGCCAACACCAGGGAGCTCTTTTTT.

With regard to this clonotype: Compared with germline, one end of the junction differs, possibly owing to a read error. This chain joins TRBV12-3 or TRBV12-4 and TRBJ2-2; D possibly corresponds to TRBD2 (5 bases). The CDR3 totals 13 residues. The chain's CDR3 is CASSLGNTGDLFF. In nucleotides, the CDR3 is TGTGCCAGCAGTTTAGGGAACACCGGGGATCTGTTTTTT.

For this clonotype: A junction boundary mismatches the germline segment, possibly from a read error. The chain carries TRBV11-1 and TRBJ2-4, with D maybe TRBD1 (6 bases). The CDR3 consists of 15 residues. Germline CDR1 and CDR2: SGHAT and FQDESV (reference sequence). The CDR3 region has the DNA TGTGCCAGCAGGTTAGGACAGACAGCCAAAAACACTCGGTACTTC. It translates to CASRLGQTAKNTRYF. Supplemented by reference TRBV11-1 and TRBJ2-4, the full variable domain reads EAEVAQSPRYKITEKSQAVAFWCDPISGHATLYWYRQILGQGPELLVQFQDESVVDDSQLPKDRFSAERLKGVDSTLKIQPAELGDSAMYLCASRLGQTAKNTRYFGAGTRLSVL.

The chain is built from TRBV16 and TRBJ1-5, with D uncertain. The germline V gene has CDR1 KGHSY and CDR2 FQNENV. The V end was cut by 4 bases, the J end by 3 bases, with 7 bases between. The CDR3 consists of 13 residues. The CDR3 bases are TGTGCCAGCAGCCGGAAAAACAATCAGCCCCAGCATTTT. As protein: CASSRKNNQPQHF.

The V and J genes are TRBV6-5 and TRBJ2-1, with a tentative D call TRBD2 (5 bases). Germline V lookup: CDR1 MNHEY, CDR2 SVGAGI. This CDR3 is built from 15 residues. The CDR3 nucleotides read TGTACCGGTAGTTACTCTGGGAGAGTGGGTAATGAGCAGTTCTTC. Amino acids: CTGSYSGRVGNEQFF.

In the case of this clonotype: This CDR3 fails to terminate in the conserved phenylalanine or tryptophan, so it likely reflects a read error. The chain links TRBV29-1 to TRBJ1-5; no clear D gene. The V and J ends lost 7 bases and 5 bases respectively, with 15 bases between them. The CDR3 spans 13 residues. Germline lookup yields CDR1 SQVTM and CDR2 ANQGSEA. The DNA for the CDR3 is TGCAGCGCGAGGGCAGGCACTGATCAGCCCCAGCATTCT. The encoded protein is CSARAGTDQPQHS.

This chain's CDR3 is CASGHPEGAQTQYF. CDR3 bases: TGTGCCAGCGGGCACCCTGAAGGGGCGCAGACCCAGTACTTC. V usage is TRBV12-3 or TRBV12-4 and J usage is TRBJ2-5; a weak D match, TRBD1 (5 bases). The CDR3 extends over 14 amino acids. Trimming took 8 bases from V and 6 from J, leaving 19 bases between them.

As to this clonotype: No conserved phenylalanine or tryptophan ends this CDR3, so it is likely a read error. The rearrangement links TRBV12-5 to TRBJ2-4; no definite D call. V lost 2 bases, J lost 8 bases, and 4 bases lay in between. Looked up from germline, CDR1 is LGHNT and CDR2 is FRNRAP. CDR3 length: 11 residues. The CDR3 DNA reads TGTGCTAGTGGTTTGCACGACATTCAGTACCTC. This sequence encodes CASGLHDIQYL.

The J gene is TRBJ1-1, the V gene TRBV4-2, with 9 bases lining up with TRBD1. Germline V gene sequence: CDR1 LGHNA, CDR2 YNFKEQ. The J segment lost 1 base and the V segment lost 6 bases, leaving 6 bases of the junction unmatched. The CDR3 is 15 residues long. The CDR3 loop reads CASSRGGQGNTEAFF. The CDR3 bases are TGTGCCAGCAGTCGGGGGGGACAGGGGAACACTGAAGCTTTCTTT.

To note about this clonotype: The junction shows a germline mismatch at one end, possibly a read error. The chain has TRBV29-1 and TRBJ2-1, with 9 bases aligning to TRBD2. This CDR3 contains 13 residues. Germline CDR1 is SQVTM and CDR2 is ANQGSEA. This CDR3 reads CSVGGSGSGEQFF. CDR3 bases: TGTAGTGTTGGGGGTAGCGGGAGTGGTGAGCAGTTCTTC.

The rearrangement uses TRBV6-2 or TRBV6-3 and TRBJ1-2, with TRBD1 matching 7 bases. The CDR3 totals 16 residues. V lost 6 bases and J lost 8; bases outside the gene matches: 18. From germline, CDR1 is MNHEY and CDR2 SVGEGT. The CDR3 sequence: CASSKNRDSTLYGYTF. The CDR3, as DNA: TGTGCCAGCAGCAAAAACCGGGACAGTACTCTATACGGCTACACCTTC.

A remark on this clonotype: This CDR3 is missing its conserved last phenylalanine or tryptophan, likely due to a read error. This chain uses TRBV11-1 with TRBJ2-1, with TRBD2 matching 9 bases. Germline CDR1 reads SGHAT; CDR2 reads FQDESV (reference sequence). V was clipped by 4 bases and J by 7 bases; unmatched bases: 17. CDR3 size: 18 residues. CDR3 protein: CASSSESRISGSGNEQFS. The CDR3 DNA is TGTGCCAGCAGCTCAGAATCTAGGATTAGCGGGAGTGGTAATGAGCAGTTCTCC.

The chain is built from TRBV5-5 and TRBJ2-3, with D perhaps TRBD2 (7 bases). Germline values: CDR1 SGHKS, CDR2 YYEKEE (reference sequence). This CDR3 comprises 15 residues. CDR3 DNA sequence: TGTGAGAGCAGCTTGGCAGGGGAGGGGACAGATACGCAGTATTTT. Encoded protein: CESSLAGEGTDTQYF.

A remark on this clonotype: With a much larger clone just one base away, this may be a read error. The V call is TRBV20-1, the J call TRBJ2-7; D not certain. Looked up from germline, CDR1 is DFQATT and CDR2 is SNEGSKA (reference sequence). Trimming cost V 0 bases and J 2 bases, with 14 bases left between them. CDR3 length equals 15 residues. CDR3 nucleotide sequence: TGCAGTGCTAGAGAGCAAGACGCATACCCCTACGAGCAGTACTTC. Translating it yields CSAREQDAYPYEQYF.

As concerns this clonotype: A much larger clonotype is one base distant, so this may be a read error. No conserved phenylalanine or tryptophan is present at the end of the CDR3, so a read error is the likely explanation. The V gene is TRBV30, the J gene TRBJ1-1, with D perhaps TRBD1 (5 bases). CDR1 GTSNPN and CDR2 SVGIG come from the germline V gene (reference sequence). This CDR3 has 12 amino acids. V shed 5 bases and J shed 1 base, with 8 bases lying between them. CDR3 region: CAWAQGNTEAFY. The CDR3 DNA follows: TGTGCCTGGGCGCAGGGGAACACTGAAGCTTTCTAT.

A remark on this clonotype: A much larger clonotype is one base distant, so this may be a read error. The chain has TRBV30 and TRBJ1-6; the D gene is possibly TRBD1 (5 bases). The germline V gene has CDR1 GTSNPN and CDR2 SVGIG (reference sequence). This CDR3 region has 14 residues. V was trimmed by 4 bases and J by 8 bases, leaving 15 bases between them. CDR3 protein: CAWTQGIPDSPLHF. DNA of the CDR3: TGTGCCTGGACCCAGGGAATTCCAGATTCACCCCTCCACTTT.

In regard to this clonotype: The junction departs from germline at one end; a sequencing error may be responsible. The CDR3 here is CSVGNMVTEALF. The CDR3, as DNA: TGCAGCGTCGGTAACATGGTTACTGAAGCTCTCTTT. The chain couples TRBV29-1 to TRBJ1-1; D is uncertain. The CDR3 has 12 residues. Germline assignment: CDR1 SQVTM and CDR2 ANQGSEA. Full variable domain (rest looked up from reference TRBV29-1 and TRBJ1-1): SAVISQKPSRDICQRGTSLTIQCQVDSQVTMMFWYRQQPGQSLTLIATANQGSEATYESGFVIDKFPISRPNLTFSTLTVSNMSPEDSSIYLCSVGNMVTEALFGQGTRLTVV.

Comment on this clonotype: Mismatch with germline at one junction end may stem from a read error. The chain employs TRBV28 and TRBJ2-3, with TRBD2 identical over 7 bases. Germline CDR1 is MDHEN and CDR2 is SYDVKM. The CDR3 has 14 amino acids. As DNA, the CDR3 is TGTGACAGCACCTCACTAGCGTCGGCGGATATGCAGTATTTT. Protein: CDSTSLASADMQYF.

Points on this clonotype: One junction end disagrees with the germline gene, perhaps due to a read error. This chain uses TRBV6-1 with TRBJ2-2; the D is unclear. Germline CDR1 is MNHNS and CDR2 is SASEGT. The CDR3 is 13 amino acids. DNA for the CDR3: TGTGCCAGTAGTGTGTCGGTGACCGGGGAGCTGTTTTTT. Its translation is CASSVSVTGELFF.